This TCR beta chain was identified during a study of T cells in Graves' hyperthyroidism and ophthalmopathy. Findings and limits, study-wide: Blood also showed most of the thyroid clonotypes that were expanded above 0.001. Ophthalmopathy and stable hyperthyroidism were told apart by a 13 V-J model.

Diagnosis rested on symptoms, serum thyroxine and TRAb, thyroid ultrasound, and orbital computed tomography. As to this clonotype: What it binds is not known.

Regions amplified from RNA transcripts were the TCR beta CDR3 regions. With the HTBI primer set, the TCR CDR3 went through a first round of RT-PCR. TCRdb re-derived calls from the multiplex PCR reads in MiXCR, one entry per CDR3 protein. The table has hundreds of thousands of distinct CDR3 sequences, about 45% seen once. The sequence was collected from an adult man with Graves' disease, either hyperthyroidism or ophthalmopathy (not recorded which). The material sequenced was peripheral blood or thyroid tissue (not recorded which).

The CDR3 DNA reads as TGTGCCAGCAGTCGTGGTGGGACAGGGCGTCAGCCCCAGCATTTT. It specifies CASSRGGTGRQPQHF. V and J are TRBV6-5 and TRBJ1-5, with TRBD1 matching over 9 bases. The V and J ends lost 5 bases and 6 bases, in that order; junction bases with no gene match: 8. The CDR3 covers 15 residues. The germline V gene encodes CDR1 MNHEY and CDR2 SVGAGI.